The next 16 T cell receptor beta chains were all read from a single sample in a study of T-cell reconstitution after alpha-beta-depleted transplantation in children. Unique molecular identifiers were incorporated during preparation of the TCRbeta library. TCRdb reprocessed the PCR reads via MiXCR and lists one record per CDR3 protein. This sample has around 500,000 distinct CDR3 sequences; 23% occur once, and the top ten carry 13% to 15%. The specimen was PBMCs, mostly from graft donor cells, collected 360 days after TCRalphabeta/CD19-depleted stem cell transplant. Receptors originate from a boy younger than two who had a stem cell transplant for acute myeloid leukemia, so the T cells may come from the graft donor.

The rearrangement links TRBV12-3 or TRBV12-4 to TRBJ1-1; D remains ambiguous. Trimming pared 6 bases from V and 8 bases from J, leaving 7 bases between. The CDR3 has 10 amino acids. Here the CDR3 reads CASSGIEAFF. Written as DNA, the CDR3 is TGTGCCAGCAGCGGAATAGAAGCTTTCTTT.

This chain uses TRBV7-2 with TRBJ2-7; D is possibly TRBD1 (5 bases). CDR3 size: 14 residues. The germline V and J ends were trimmed by 1 base and 3 bases, with 10 bases remaining between them. Looked up from germline, CDR1 is SGHTA and CDR2 is FQGNSA. DNA for the CDR3: TGTGCCAGCAGCTTAGGGTTGGGGCGCTACGAGCAGTACTTC. It codes for CASSLGLGRYEQYF.

This clonotype came up a few times. CDR3 residues: CASSRRGRGETQYF. The CDR3 bases are TGTGCCAGCAGTCGCAGGGGGCGCGGTGAGACCCAGTACTTC. The chain links TRBV6-1 to TRBJ2-5, with 8 bases matching TRBD1. V dropped 5 bases and J dropped 5; count of bases not matched to a gene: 7. CDR1 MNHNS and CDR2 SASEGT come from the germline V gene. This CDR3 has 14 amino acids.

The chain couples TRBV20-1 to TRBJ1-1; no reliable D call. The CDR3 loop spans 8 amino acids. V was trimmed by 5 bases and J by 7 bases, leaving 2 bases between them. Germline CDR1 and CDR2: DFQATT and SNEGSKA (reference sequence). Written as DNA, the CDR3 is TGCAGTGCTCTTGAAGCTTTCTTT. Protein: CSALEAFF.

In its sample, this clonotype was seen many times. The gene calls are TRBV4-3 and TRBJ2-1; no reliable D call. The V gene lost 0 bases and the J gene lost 4 bases, with 7 bases spanning the gap. Germline CDR1 LGHNA, CDR2 YSLEER. This CDR3 has 14 residues. CDR3 protein: CASSQDRRYNEQFF. The CDR3 DNA is TGCGCCAGCAGCCAAGATCGTCGATACAATGAGCAGTTCTTC.

The J gene is TRBJ2-7, the V gene TRBV20-1; 11 bases agree with TRBD2. This CDR3 contains 15 residues. Germline CDR1 reads DFQATT; CDR2 reads SNEGSKA (reference sequence). Trimming cost V 0 bases and J 3 bases; bases outside gene matches: 4. DNA of the CDR3: TGCAGTGCTAGAGATCCCGGACTAGCGGGCTACGAGCAGTACTTC. It is translated as CSARDPGLAGYEQYF.

This clonotype was seen only once. This chain links TRBV2 with TRBJ1-2; D might be TRBD1 (5 bases). V dropped 4 bases and J dropped 3 bases, with 27 bases sitting between them. This CDR3 comprises 19 residues. Germline-derived CDR1 and CDR2 are SNHLY and FYNNEI. The DNA of the CDR3 is TGTGCCAGCAGTGCAGCCCCAGGGCTTAAGGGGAAACAGCACTATGGCTACACCTTC. This codes for CASSAAPGLKGKQHYGYTF.

This chain connects TRBV7-2 to TRBJ2-3; 9 bases map to TRBD2. The CDR3 extends over 15 amino acids. Germline V gene lookup returns CDR1 SGHTA and CDR2 FQGNSA. Losses at the gene ends were 3 bases for V and 3 bases for J; bases not matched to a gene: 4. CDR3 sequence reads: CASSLIAGDTDTQYF. The CDR3 region has the DNA TGTGCCAGCAGCTTGATAGCGGGGGATACAGATACGCAGTATTTT.

This clonotype occurred many times. V gene TRBV4-2 combines with J gene TRBJ2-2, with 10 bases lining up with TRBD2. The length of the CDR3 is 19 residues. Losses at the gene ends were 4 bases for V and 2 bases for J; bases not matched to a gene: 13. Germline V CDR1 and CDR2: LGHNA, YNFKEQ. CDR3 in amino acids: CASSPAPLAGALNTGELFF. The CDR3, as DNA: TGTGCCAGCAGCCCAGCCCCCCTAGCGGGGGCCCTCAACACCGGGGAGCTGTTTTTT.

This clonotype was seen more than once but under ten times. The chain joins TRBV12-3 or TRBV12-4 to TRBJ2-2; tentative D call: TRBD1 (5 bases). The germline V and J ends were trimmed by 3 bases and 6 bases, with 11 bases remaining between them. CDR3 length: 14 amino acids. CDR3 nucleotide sequence: TGTGCCAGCAGTTTCCACAGGATCTCCGGGGAGCTGTTTTTT. It yields the protein CASSFHRISGELFF.

This clonotype has more than one count but fewer than ten. The chain is built from TRBV6-5 and TRBJ2-1; D gene ambiguous. The length of the CDR3 is 14 residues. Trimming stripped 2 bases from V and 4 bases from J, with 9 bases between. Germline lookup yields CDR1 MNHEY and CDR2 SVGAGI. This CDR3 reads CASSYEVPYNEQFF. The CDR3 nucleotides read TGTGCCAGCAGTTACGAGGTACCTTACAATGAGCAGTTCTTC.

The rearrangement joins TRBV6-5 to TRBJ1-4; D is undetermined. The CDR3 extends over 14 amino acids. Germline CDR1 reads MNHEY; CDR2 reads SVGAGI. V was trimmed by 6 bases and J by 0 bases, leaving 8 bases between them. CDR3 nucleotide sequence: TGTGCCAGCAGCTCCTCTGCAACTAATGAAAAACTGTTTTTT. Protein product: CASSSSATNEKLFF.

In this sample, this clonotype turned up a few times. The V call is TRBV12-3 or TRBV12-4, the J call TRBJ2-5, with D uncertain. CDR3 length: 14 amino acids. The germline V and J ends were trimmed by 7 bases and 5 bases, with 17 bases remaining between them. This chain's CDR3 is CASTPGLGGETQYF. The CDR3 bases are TGTGCCAGCACCCCAGGCCTCGGTGGGGAGACCCAGTACTTC.

The chain joins TRBV7-2 to TRBJ2-3; D remains ambiguous. This CDR3 is 13 amino acids long. Trimming left V 4 bases short and J 2 bases short, with 7 bases between. Per germline, CDR1 SGHTA and CDR2 FQGNSA. The CDR3 region is CASSSPNTDTQYF. Written as DNA, the CDR3 is TGTGCCAGCAGCTCCCCGAACACAGATACGCAGTATTTT. Full variable domain (remainder filled in from reference TRBV7-2 and TRBJ2-3): GAGVSQSPSNKVTEKGKDVELRCDPISGHTALYWYRQSLGQGLEFLIYFQGNSAPDKSGLPSDRFSAERTGGSVSTLTIQRTQQEDSAVYLCASSSPNTDTQYFGPGTRLTVL.

The chain has TRBV7-8 and TRBJ2-1; a weak D match, TRBD1 (5 bases). V lost 5 bases, J lost 12 bases, and 14 bases lay in between. The CDR3 sequence is 12 residues long. Looked up from germline, CDR1 is SGHVS and CDR2 is FQNEAQ. DNA of the CDR3: TGTGCCAGCAGCCCCTACAGGTTATGGCAGTTCTTC. Its protein is CASSPYRLWQFF. Looking up the rest from reference TRBV7-8 and TRBJ2-1 gives the full variable domain: GAGVSQSPRYKVAKRGQDVALRCDPISGHVSLFWYQQALGQGPEFLTYFQNEAQLDKSGLPSDRFFAERPEGSVSTLKIQRTQQEDSAVYLCASSPYRLWQFFGPGTRLTVL.

This clonotype occurred a few times. The CDR3 bases are TGTGCCAGCAGTTACCCGGGGCAGGGGAGGAAAGAGACCCAGTACTTC. This gives the protein CASSYPGQGRKETQYF. The chain recombines TRBV6-5 with TRBJ2-5, with D perhaps TRBD1 or TRBD2 (6 bases each). V lost 2 bases, J lost 3 bases, and 16 bases lay in between. Germline V CDR1 and CDR2: MNHEY, SVGAGI. CDR3 length equals 16 residues.